This T cell receptor beta chain was recorded in a study of regulatory T cells in long-lasting Graves disease. This clonotype was observed many times. The CDR3 has 13 residues. CDR1 and CDR2 from the germline V gene are DFQATT and SNEGSKA (reference sequence). Trimming removed 0 bases at V and 3 bases at J, with 6 bases between. Construction of TCR beta libraries relied on iRepertoire HTBI primers and on Arm-PCR targeting CDR3 regions. TCRdb processed the multiplex PCR reads anew with MiXCR; each CDR3 protein has one entry. This sample yields roughly 420,000 distinct CDR3 sequences, of which roughly a sixth are seen a single time; about 20% belongs to the top ten. Specified time point: newly diagnosed GD, antithyroid drugs for less than 3 months. RNA extracted from PBMCs served as the sequencing template.

The V and J genes are TRBV20-1 and TRBJ2-1; no firm D call. The receptor comes from a female donor with Graves disease. The sequencing used peripheral blood mononuclear cells (PBMCs), collected at new diagnosis, from a patient treated with antithyroid drugs. The CDR3 DNA sequence: TGCAGTGCTAGAGATAGTTACTACAATGAGCAGTTCTTC. This encodes CSARDSYYNEQFF.